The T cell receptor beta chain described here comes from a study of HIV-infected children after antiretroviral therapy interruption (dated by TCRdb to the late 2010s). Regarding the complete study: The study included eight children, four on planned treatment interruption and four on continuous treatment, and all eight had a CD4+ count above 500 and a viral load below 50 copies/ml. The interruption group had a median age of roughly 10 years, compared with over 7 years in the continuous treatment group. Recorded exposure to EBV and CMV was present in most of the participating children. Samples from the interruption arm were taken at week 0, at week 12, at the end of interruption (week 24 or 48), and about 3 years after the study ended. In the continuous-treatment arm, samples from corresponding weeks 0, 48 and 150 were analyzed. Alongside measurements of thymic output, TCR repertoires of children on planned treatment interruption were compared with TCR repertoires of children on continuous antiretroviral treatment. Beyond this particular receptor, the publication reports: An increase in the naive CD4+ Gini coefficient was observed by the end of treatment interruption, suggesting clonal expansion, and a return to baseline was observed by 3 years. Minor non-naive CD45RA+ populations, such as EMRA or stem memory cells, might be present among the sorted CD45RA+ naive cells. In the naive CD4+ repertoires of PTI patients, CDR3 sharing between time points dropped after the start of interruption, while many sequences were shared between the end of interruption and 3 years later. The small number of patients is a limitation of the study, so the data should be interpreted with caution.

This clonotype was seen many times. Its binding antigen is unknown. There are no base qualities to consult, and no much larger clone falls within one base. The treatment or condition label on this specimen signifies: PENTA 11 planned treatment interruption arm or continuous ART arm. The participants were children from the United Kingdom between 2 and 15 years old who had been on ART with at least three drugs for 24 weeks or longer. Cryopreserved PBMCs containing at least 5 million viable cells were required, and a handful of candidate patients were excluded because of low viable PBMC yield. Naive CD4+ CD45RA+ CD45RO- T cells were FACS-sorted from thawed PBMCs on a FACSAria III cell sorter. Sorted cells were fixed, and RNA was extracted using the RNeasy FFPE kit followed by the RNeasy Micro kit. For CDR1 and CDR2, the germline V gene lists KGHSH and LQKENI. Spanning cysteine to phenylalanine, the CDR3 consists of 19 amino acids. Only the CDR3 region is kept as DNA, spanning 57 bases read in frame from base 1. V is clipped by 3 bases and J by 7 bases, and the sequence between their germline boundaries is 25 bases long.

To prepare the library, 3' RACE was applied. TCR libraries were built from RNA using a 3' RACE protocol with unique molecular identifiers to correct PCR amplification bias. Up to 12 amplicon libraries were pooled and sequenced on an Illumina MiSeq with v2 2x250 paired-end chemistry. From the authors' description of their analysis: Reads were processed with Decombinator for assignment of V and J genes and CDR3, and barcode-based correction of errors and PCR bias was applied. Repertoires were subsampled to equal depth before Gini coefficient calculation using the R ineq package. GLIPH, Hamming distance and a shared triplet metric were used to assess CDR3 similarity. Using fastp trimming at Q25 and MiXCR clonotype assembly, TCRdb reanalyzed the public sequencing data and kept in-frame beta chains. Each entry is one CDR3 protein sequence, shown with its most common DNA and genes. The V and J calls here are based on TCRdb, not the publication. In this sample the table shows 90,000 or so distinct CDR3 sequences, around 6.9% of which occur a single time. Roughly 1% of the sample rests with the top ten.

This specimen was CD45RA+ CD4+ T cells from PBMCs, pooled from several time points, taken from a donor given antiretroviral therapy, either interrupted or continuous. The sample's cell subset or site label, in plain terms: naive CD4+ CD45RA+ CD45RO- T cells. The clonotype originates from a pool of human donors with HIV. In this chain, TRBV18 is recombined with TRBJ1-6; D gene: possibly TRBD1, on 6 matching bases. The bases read TGTGCCAGCTCACCGGAGAGCCTGGATTTAAACCAGGGGAATTCACCCCTCCACTTT. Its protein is CASSPESLDLNQGNSPLHF.